The T cell receptor (beta chain) described here comes from a study of blood T cells in healthy people across ages. Study overall: Per two T cells, about one barcoded beta molecule was captured through template switching.

Investigators took 8 to 10 milliliters of peripheral blood from every donor. A minimum of 6 million PBMCs was isolated per sample. Then a second PCR, running roughly 7 to 11 cycles, was carried out with a sample-barcoded 5' primer and a J-beta primer mix. Each cDNA was tagged by a template-switch adaptor containing 12 random nucleotides. TCRdb analysed the 5' RACE reads with MiXCR anew, one entry per CDR3 protein. The profile shows some 370,000 distinct CDR3 sequences, about 55% of them singletons. The CDR3 covers 15 residues. The germline V and J ends were trimmed by 6 bases and 0 bases, with 13 bases remaining between them.

Sequenced material: blood. The source of this sequence is a man aged 55 to 69 in good health. The V gene is TRBV12-3 or TRBV12-4, the J gene TRBJ2-3; D not resolved. The CDR3 is CASRPTHTSTDTQYF. Written as DNA, the CDR3 is TGTGCCAGCAGACCCACTCACACTAGCACAGATACGCAGTATTTT.